The rows below give T cell receptor beta chains drawn from one sample of a study of blood T cell repertoires in COVID-19. Data came from immunoSEQ multiplex PCR; TCRdb stores just in-frame clones and leaves some out. The profile shows 150,000 or so clones, approximately 90% of them singletons. Specimen: PBMCs or T cells enriched from blood (not recorded which). These receptors were taken from a middle-aged woman who had been exposed to COVID-19. Both conserved end residues are part of each CDR3. A D gene is named only where the DNA matches it firmly.

>TRBV5-6|TRBJ1-2|NA
CASSLWQSYPPGSGYTF
>TRBV9|TRBJ2-2|NA
CASQRDHNTGELFF
>TRBV10-3|TRBJ1-1|TRBD1
CAIKGQGMNTEAFF
>TRBV7-8|TRBJ2-7|NA
CASSRGHLDEQYF
>TRBV7-9|TRBJ1-4|TRBD1
CASYGQAGEKLFF
>TRBV15|TRBJ2-4|TRBD2
CATSSLQTGGVGAKNIQYF
>TRBV2|TRBJ2-6|NA
CASSAGYYSGANVLTF
>TRBV27|TRBJ1-5|NA
CASSLAGGNQPQHF
>TRBV5-1|TRBJ2-2|NA
CASSLTTGHTGELFF
>TRBV6-5|TRBJ1-1|NA
CASSSRQDNTEAFF
>TRBV27|TRBJ1-2|NA
CASSFQGTYGYTF
>TRBV9|TRBJ2-1|NA
CASSVAPGSYNEQFF
>TRBV10-3|TRBJ2-5|NA
CAIRRGANQETQYF
>TRBV27|TRBJ2-5|NA
CASSLSGRGETQYF
>TRBV5-1|TRBJ1-1|NA
CASSLSYGDIEAFF
>TRBV12-3/TRBV12-4|TRBJ1-3|NA
CASNSEGNTIYF
>TRBV5-1|TRBJ2-5|NA
CASSTGTFLQETQYF
>TRBV19|TRBJ1-1|NA
CASSIETAYTEAFF
>TRBV5-8|TRBJ1-5|NA
CASSSRGLVGNQPQHF
>TRBV7-2|TRBJ1-5|NA
CASSFGGRNQPQHF
>TRBV18|TRBJ2-7|TRBD2
CASSPTPSGKSYEQYF
>TRBV6-2/TRBV6-3|TRBJ2-7|TRBD2
CASSPGLALAYEQYF
>TRBV7-8|TRBJ1-3|NA
CASSFGSSGNTIYF
>TRBV5-4|TRBJ2-7|NA
CASSRDYEQYF
>TRBV7-9|TRBJ2-7|TRBD1
CASRAQGASYEQYF
>TRBV13|TRBJ1-1|NA
CASSLGGWVEAFF
>TRBV7-6|TRBJ1-5|NA
CASSLIFQGPMGHF
>TRBV2|TRBJ1-6|TRBD1
CASTGQTISTPLHF
>TRBV3-1/TRBV3-2|TRBJ1-2|NA
CASSPGYGYTF
>TRBV6-5|TRBJ2-1|TRBD2
CASRVSGGVYNEQFF
>TRBV2|TRBJ1-6|NA
CASRQDDSPLHF
>TRBV5-5|TRBJ1-2|NA
CASIAGPLYGYTF
>TRBV2|TRBJ2-7|NA
CASTWQTSYEQYF
>TRBV5-4|TRBJ2-1|NA
CASSSGTPTYNEQFF
>TRBV4-3|TRBJ2-3|NA
CASSQDPLRAGGFTDTQYF
>TRBV10-3|TRBJ1-1|NA
CATGQNEFNTEAFF
>TRBV3-1/TRBV3-2|TRBJ1-5|NA
CASSQGSGVGQPQHF
>TRBV4-3|TRBJ2-5|NA
CASSQVADQETQYF
>TRBV5-1|TRBJ1-6|TRBD1
CASSLGDRNSPLHF
>TRBV27|TRBJ1-5|NA
CATARQAGNQPQHF
>TRBV19|TRBJ2-1|NA
CASRTTSYNEQFF
>TRBV29-1|TRBJ2-5|NA
CSVVVGETQYF
>TRBV7-9|TRBJ2-2|TRBD2
CASSFRGRYTGELFF
>TRBV29-1|TRBJ2-7|TRBD2
CSAIESPPSGEQYF
>TRBV28|TRBJ1-6|NA
CASSSPRLSPLHF
>TRBV2|TRBJ1-4|NA
CASSRGITATNEKLFF
>TRBV6-6|TRBJ2-7|TRBD1
CASSYDRAPDEQYF
>TRBV29-1|TRBJ2-7|NA
CSVGVGVKNEQYF
>TRBV5-1|TRBJ2-5|TRBD1
CASSFRGGQETQYF
>TRBV7-2|TRBJ2-7|TRBD1
CASSVRQGAGEQYF
>TRBV6-5|TRBJ1-2|TRBD1
CASSYGTGTYGYTF
>TRBV4-1|TRBJ1-1|NA
CASSPTGTIGGTEAFF